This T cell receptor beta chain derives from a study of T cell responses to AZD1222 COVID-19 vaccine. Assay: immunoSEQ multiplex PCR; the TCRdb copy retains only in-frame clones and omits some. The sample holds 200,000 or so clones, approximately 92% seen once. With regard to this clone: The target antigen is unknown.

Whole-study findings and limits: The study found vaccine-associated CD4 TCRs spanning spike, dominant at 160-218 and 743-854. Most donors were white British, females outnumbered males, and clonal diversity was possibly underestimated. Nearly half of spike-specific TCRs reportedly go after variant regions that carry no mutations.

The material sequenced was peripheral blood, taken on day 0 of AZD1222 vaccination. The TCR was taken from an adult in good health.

Written as DNA, the CDR3 is TGTGCCAGCAGCCGGCAATACGGACTCGATACTAACTATGGCTACACCTTC. It translates to CASSRQYGLDTNYGYTF. The chain recombines TRBV6-2 or TRBV6-3 with TRBJ1-2; D gene unclear. The CDR3 is 17 residues long. Germline CDR1 is MNHEY and CDR2 is SVGEGT. V dropped 6 bases and J dropped 0 bases, with 20 bases sitting between them.